This T cell receptor (beta chain) came from a study of preoperative IRX-2 immunotherapy in early breast cancer. The CDR3 runs 14 residues. V lost 6 bases and J 2 bases, leaving 14 bases between the germline ends. The germline V gene encodes CDR1 MRHNA and CDR2 SNTAGT. Treatment in this sample: preoperative locoregional IRX-2 cytokine immunotherapy. This phase Ib study tested locoregional IRX-2 cytokine immunotherapy given before surgery. The protocol was immunoSEQ multiplex PCR, while the TCRdb copy is restricted to in-frame clones and leaves out a portion. Of more than 35,000 clones in the sample, around 77% are singletons; the top ten hold over 1%.

Material: tumor tissue, obtained after IRX-2 immunotherapy. The chain is built from TRBV6-4 and TRBJ2-7, with D unclear. This clonotype was sampled from a human donor with breast cancer. The CDR3 nucleotides read TGTGCCAGCAGCCTCTACTCCACCACCTACGAGCAGTACTTC. This sequence encodes CASSLYSTTYEQYF.